This T cell receptor beta chain was profiled in a study of beta chain features in type 1 diabetes (dated by TCRdb to the late 2010s). Broadly, across the study: Mean age, gender distribution, total cell number and subset yield were not different between patients and healthy donors. A total of approximately 100,000,000 sorted cells were examined across all samples, and the number of cells per subset was strongly correlated with RNA yield. The study compared TCRB repertoires of sorted circulating CD4+ T cell subsets between recently diagnosed type 1 diabetes patients and matched healthy donors. Whereas all 28 donors provided naive and central memory subsets, regulatory and stem cell-like memory subsets were isolated from just 8 patients and roughly 8 healthy donors. The study at large found these results: Fewer insertions and more nucleotide deletions at VDJ recombination sites were observed in patients with type 1 diabetes, implying thymic rearrangement abnormalities. Only small numbers of individuals were included in the HLA sub-analyses, which left unresolved whether HLA type had any influence on TCRB rearrangement. The naive, central memory and regulatory TCRB repertoires appeared to resemble one another more closely among patients than among healthy donors. Shorter templates might have been favored by PCR, but patient and control samples were amplified and corrected together, so both groups would have been affected equally by any skew. Because cDNA rather than genomic DNA was sequenced, highly expressing activated cells could have been over-represented, although no difference in activation and CD3 levels was found between groups. A moderate but significant shortening of TCRB CDR3 length was observed in type 1 diabetes patients in all four CD4+ subsets.

As for this clone: No antigen is known for it. Per-base qualities were not stored, and no clone one base away is much larger.

Each donor gave one peripheral blood draw, approximately 110 mL on average, collected into heparinised tubes. Using a panel that included CD45RO, CCR7, CD25, CD127, CD95 and CD27, naive, central memory, regulatory and stem cell-like memory CD4+ T cells were sorted on a BD FACSAria II. All sorted populations exceeded 95% purity. PBMCs were separated immediately by Lymphoprep density gradient centrifugation and were stained directly, without being cultured. So that batch effects would be minimized, each experiment stained and sorted samples in pairs, pairing one healthy donor with one patient. The entire amount of isolated RNA was reverse transcribed using the High Capacity cDNA Reverse Transcription Kit, so the sequenced TCRB transcripts were expressed ones. For stem cell-like memory T cell samples, survey-depth immunoSEQ sequencing was used, averaging approximately 910,000 total reads per sample. Sorted cells were lysed in RLT buffer and RNA was extracted with DNase-treated RNeasy Micro or Mini kits, depending on cell number. Each cell subset was processed separately to prevent cross-contamination, with patient and healthy donor samples processed together. The immunoSEQ multiplex PCR was used to amplify TCRB sequences from cDNA, generating 87-bp fragments that spanned the CDR3 region. The amplicons were sequenced using the Illumina HiSeq platform. The study's processing was this. PCR bias was computationally corrected using synthetic template baselines, reads within Hamming distance 2 were collapsed, and singletons that could not be merged were discarded. Reads were aligned to IMGT to assign V, D and J genes, CDR3 length, and insertions or deletions at six rearrangement sites. Within each subset, clonotype counts were normalized to sorted cell number, after which true diversity and Gini coefficients were computed with the tcR R package. The overlap coefficient, calculated on TCRB nucleotide sequences, was used to measure repertoire sharing. TCRdb carries this immuneACCESS record with in-frame sequences only. Its versions omit some clonotypes, under half of them owing to an unresolved V gene in the studies checked, with the rest unexplained. Clonal size and the V and J genes are those of that table, whereas D and trimming came from the DNA. In this sample the table shows approximately 15,000 clones, approximately 55% of which occur a single time. The ten biggest clones cover less than 0.55% of the sample.

The CDR3 contains 13 residues, cysteine and phenylalanine counted. Just the 39-base CDR3 DNA is kept, in frame starting at base 1. The V end loses 1 base and the J end loses 6 bases, and a stretch of 10 bases separates them. CDR1 and CDR2 were assigned from the germline V gene (reference sequence) as SGHNT and YYREEE. The receptor's source is a woman aged 18-30 years in good health. The rearrangement combines TRBV5-4 with TRBJ1-2; possibly the D gene is TRBD1, per 6 matching bases. The sample taken for sequencing was stem cell memory CD4+ T cells from blood. In the paper's terms, the cell subset or site label means: stem cell-like memory CD4+ T cells. Read as DNA, the sequence is TGTGCCAGCAGCTTGTTTTCAGGGGATGGCTACACCTTC. The encoded protein is CASSLFSGDGYTF.